This TCR beta chain appears in the sequencing data of a study of CD8 T cells in ankylosing spondylitis. Library preparation for TCR beta used quantitative 5'-RACE with molecular barcodes. Each CDR3 protein is one row after TCRdb ran MiXCR on the 5' RACE reads. The sample shows about 540,000 distinct CDR3 sequences, more than 9.5% of them seen only once. A remark on this clonotype: No antigen is known for it.

Broader study findings: Characteristic of ankylosing spondylitis blood, it appeared, was a TCR beta motif comprising fewer than 10 highly homologous variants. Reportedly, significant enrichment of disease-linked clones occurred in matched ankylosing spondylitis synovial fluid.

V lost 5 bases and J lost 4, with 14 bases in between. The germline CDR1 and CDR2 sequences are SGHTA and FQGNSA. CDR3 size: 14 residues. The specimen was blood, either unsorted or a sorted T cell fraction (not recorded which). The V call is TRBV7-2, the J call TRBJ1-2, with TRBD1 as a possible D gene (5 bases). The TCR comes from a male donor with ankylosing spondylitis. In DNA form, the CDR3 reads TGTGCCAGCAGCCCCGGGGGTACCCGCTATGGCTACACCTTC. It codes for CASSPGGTRYGYTF.